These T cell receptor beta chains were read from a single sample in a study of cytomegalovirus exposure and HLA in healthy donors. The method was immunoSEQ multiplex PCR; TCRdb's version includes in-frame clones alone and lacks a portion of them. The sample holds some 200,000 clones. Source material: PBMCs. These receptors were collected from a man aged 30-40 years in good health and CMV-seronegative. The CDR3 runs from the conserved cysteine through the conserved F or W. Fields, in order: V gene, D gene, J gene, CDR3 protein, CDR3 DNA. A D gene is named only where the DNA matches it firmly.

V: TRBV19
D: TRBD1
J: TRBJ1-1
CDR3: CASSSQGAHTEAFF
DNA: TGTGCCAGTAGTTCCCAGGGGGCGCACACTGAAGCTTTCTTT

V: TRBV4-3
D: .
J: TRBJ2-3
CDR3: CASSRGGGIADTQYF
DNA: TGCGCCAGCAGCAGGGGGGGCGGGATAGCAGATACGCAGTATTTT

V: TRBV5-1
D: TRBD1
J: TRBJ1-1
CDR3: CASSNGQGNTEAFF
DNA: TGCGCCAGCAGCAACGGACAGGGGAACACTGAAGCTTTCTTT

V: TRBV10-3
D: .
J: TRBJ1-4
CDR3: CAISDQGTTTNEKLFF
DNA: TGTGCCATCAGTGACCAGGGGACTACTACTAATGAAAAACTGTTTTTT

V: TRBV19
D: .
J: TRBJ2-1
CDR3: CASSHTPPTRGDEQFF
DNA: TGTGCCAGTAGTCACACCCCTCCTACCCGAGGCGATGAGCAGTTCTTC

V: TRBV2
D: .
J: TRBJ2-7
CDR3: CASRTAAEQYF
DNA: TGTGCGTCCCGAACGGCGGCCGAGCAGTACTTC

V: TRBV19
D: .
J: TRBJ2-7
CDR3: CASSPTSPGYEQYF
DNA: TGTGCCAGTAGCCCGACCTCCCCGGGGTACGAGCAGTACTTC

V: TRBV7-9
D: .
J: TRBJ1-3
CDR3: CASSSLGAGNTIYF
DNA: TGTGCCAGCAGTTCCCTCGGGGCTGGAAACACCATATATTTT

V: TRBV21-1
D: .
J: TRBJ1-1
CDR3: CASSGRPGKDTEAFF
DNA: TGTGCCAGCAGCGGACGACCGGGAAAGGACACTGAAGCTTTCTTT

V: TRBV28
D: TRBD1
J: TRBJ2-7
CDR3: CASSFVGWTGRPYEQYF
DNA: TGTGCCAGCAGTTTTGTTGGGTGGACAGGGCGACCCTACGAGCAGTACTTC

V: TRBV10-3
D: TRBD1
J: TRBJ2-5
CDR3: CAISEGQGVETQYF
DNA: TGTGCCATCAGTGAGGGACAGGGGGTTGAGACCCAGTACTTC

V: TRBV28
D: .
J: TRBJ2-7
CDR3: CASNGGRSYEQYF
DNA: TGTGCCAGCAATGGAGGCAGGTCCTACGAGCAGTACTTC

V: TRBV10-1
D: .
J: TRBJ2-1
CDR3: CASSEYQGSSYNEQFF
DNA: TGCGCCAGCAGTGAGTATCAGGGGAGCTCCTACAATGAGCAGTTCTTC

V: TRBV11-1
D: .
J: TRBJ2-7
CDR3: CASTTTRATPYEQYF
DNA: TGTGCCAGCACCACGACGCGGGCCACCCCCTACGAGCAGTACTTC

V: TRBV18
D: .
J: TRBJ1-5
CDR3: CASSPMGDQPQHF
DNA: TGTGCCAGCTCACCAATGGGCGATCAGCCCCAGCATTTT

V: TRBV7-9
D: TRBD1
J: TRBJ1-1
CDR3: CASSLQQGAAFF
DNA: TGTGCCAGCAGCTTACAACAGGGGGCCGCTTTCTTT

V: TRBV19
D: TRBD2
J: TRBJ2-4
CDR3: CASRLAGEAKNIQYF
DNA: TGTGCCAGCCGATTAGCGGGAGAGGCCAAAAACATTCAGTACTTC

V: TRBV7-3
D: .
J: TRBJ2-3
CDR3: CASSLLGGLSTDTQYF
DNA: TGTGCCAGCAGCTTATTGGGCGGACTTAGCACAGATACGCAGTATTTT

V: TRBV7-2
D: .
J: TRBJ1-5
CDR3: CASSGRSNQPQHF
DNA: TGTGCCAGCAGCGGGCGCAGCAATCAGCCCCAGCATTTT

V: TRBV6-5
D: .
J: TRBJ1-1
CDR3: CASSYQVSVNTEAFF
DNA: TGTGCCAGCAGTTATCAAGTCAGCGTGAACACTGAAGCTTTCTTT

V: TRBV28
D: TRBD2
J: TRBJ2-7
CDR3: CASSLSLAGAAYEQYF
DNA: TGTGCCAGCAGTCTGTCTTTAGCGGGAGCGGCCTACGAGCAGTACTTC

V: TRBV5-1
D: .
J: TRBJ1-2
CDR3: CASSLDAGDNYGYTF
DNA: TGCGCCAGCAGCTTGGATGCAGGGGATAACTATGGCTACACCTTC

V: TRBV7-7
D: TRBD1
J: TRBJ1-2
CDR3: CASSLVKQRTGWRNYGYTF
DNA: TGTGCCAGCAGCTTAGTAAAGCAACGGACAGGGTGGAGGAACTATGGCTACACCTTC

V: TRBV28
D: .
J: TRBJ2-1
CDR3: CASSSGAFTYNEQFF
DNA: TGTGCCAGCAGTTCAGGGGCTTTTACCTACAATGAGCAGTTCTTC

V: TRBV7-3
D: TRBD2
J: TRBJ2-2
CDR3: CASSPLAGENTGELFF
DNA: TGTGCCAGCAGCCCTCTAGCGGGGGAGAACACCGGGGAGCTGTTTTTT

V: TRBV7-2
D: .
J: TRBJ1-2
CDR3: CASSPDRNYGYTF
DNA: TGTGCCAGCAGCCCGGACAGAAACTATGGCTACACCTTC

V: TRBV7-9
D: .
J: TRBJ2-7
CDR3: CASSLQGGSYEQYF
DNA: TGTGCCAGCAGCTTACAGGGTGGGTCCTACGAGCAGTACTTC

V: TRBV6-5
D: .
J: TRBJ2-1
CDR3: CATVSPGTSYNEQFF
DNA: TGTGCCACCGTATCTCCCGGGACTTCATACAATGAGCAGTTCTTC

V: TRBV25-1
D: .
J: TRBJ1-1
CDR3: CASSAQGSNTEAFF
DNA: TGTGCCAGCAGTGCCCAGGGGTCCAACACTGAAGCTTTCTTT

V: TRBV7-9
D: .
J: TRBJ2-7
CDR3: CASSLDSGPYEQYF
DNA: TGTGCCAGCAGCTTAGACAGCGGCCCCTACGAGCAGTACTTC

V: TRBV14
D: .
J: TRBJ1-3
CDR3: CASSVQASGNTIYF
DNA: TGTGCCAGCAGCGTACAGGCAAGCGGAAACACCATATATTTT

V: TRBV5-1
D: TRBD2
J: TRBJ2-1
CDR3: CASRLRLAGVSYNEQFF
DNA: TGCGCCAGCAGACTCAGGCTAGCGGGAGTTTCCTACAATGAGCAGTTCTTC

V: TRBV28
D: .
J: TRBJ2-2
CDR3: CASRLGGGELFF
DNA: TGTGCCAGCAGGCTAGGAGGCGGGGAGCTGTTTTTT

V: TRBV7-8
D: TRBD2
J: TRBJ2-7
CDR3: CASSGGGGLAGDSYEQYF
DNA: TGTGCCAGCAGCGGAGGAGGGGGACTAGCGGGGGATTCCTACGAGCAGTACTTC

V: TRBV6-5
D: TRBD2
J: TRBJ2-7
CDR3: CASSRTSALDEQYF
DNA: TGTGCCAGCAGTCGGACTAGCGCCTTGGACGAGCAGTACTTC

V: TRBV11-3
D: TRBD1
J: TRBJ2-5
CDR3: CASSGAPGTGGGETQYF
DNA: TGTGCCAGCAGCGGAGCGCCCGGGACAGGGGGCGGAGAGACCCAGTACTTC

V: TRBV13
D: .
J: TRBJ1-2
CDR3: CASSAQITGSDGYTF
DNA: TGTGCCAGCAGCGCCCAGATCACAGGGTCTGATGGCTACACCTTC

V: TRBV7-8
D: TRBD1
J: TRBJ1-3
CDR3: CASSLRDRGGNTIYF
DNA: TGTGCCAGCAGCTTGAGGGACAGGGGAGGAAACACCATATATTTT

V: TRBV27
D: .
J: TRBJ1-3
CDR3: CASSLAAGGNTIYF
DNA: TGTGCCAGCAGTTTAGCAGCCGGGGGAAACACCATATATTTT

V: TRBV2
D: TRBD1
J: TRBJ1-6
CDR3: CASSAGQGARDLSPLHF
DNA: TGTGCCAGCAGCGCTGGACAGGGGGCGCGGGATCTTTCACCCCTCCACTTT

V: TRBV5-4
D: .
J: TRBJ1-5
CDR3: CASSLGADQPQHF
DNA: TGTGCCAGCAGCTTAGGAGCAGATCAGCCCCAGCATTTT

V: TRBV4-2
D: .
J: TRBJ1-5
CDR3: CASSQDYGEGGNQPQHF
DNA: TGTGCCAGCAGCCAAGATTATGGGGAAGGGGGCAATCAGCCCCAGCATTTT

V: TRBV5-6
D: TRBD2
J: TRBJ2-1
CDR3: CASSLSSGSPNNEQFF
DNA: TGTGCCAGCAGCTTGAGTAGCGGGAGCCCCAACAATGAGCAGTTCTTC

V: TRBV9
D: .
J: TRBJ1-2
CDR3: CASSVSGVGGYTF
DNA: TGTGCCAGCAGCGTATCAGGGGTAGGCGGCTACACCTTC

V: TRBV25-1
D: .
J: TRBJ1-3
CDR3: CASSGGRPGNTIYF
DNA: TGTGCCAGCAGTGGAGGAAGGCCTGGAAACACCATATATTTT